This T cell receptor (beta chain) was identified in a study of T cells in Graves' hyperthyroidism and ophthalmopathy. Notes on the study in general: Progression to ophthalmopathy was predicted a median of approximately 6.4 months early. Stable hyperthyroidism and ophthalmopathy were separated using 13 V-J signatures.

This clonotype came up many times. The antigen remains unidentified. Researchers barred patients who had uncontrolled infection, other autoimmune disease, pregnancy or lactation. This CDR3 has 15 amino acids. Germline loops: CDR1 MNHEY, CDR2 SMNVEV (reference sequence). Deletions cut 4 bases from V and 6 bases from J, with 19 bases between. Amplified regions were TCR beta CDR3 sequences from RNA transcripts. During a first-round RT-PCR of the TCR CDR3, the HTBI primer set was used. TCRdb processed the multiplex PCR reads anew with MiXCR; each CDR3 protein has one entry. Of 150,000 to 200,000 distinct CDR3 sequences listed, about 17% are singletons.

The sequenced sample consisted of blood. This rearrangement joins TRBV27 to TRBJ2-7; a possible D gene is TRBD2 (6 bases). This clonotype was sampled from a woman aged 45-60 years with Graves' hyperthyroidism. CDR3 coding DNA: TGTGCCAGCAGTTCCCTCGGAGCGGGCTTGGGCGAGCAGTACTTC. Protein: CASSSLGAGLGEQYF.